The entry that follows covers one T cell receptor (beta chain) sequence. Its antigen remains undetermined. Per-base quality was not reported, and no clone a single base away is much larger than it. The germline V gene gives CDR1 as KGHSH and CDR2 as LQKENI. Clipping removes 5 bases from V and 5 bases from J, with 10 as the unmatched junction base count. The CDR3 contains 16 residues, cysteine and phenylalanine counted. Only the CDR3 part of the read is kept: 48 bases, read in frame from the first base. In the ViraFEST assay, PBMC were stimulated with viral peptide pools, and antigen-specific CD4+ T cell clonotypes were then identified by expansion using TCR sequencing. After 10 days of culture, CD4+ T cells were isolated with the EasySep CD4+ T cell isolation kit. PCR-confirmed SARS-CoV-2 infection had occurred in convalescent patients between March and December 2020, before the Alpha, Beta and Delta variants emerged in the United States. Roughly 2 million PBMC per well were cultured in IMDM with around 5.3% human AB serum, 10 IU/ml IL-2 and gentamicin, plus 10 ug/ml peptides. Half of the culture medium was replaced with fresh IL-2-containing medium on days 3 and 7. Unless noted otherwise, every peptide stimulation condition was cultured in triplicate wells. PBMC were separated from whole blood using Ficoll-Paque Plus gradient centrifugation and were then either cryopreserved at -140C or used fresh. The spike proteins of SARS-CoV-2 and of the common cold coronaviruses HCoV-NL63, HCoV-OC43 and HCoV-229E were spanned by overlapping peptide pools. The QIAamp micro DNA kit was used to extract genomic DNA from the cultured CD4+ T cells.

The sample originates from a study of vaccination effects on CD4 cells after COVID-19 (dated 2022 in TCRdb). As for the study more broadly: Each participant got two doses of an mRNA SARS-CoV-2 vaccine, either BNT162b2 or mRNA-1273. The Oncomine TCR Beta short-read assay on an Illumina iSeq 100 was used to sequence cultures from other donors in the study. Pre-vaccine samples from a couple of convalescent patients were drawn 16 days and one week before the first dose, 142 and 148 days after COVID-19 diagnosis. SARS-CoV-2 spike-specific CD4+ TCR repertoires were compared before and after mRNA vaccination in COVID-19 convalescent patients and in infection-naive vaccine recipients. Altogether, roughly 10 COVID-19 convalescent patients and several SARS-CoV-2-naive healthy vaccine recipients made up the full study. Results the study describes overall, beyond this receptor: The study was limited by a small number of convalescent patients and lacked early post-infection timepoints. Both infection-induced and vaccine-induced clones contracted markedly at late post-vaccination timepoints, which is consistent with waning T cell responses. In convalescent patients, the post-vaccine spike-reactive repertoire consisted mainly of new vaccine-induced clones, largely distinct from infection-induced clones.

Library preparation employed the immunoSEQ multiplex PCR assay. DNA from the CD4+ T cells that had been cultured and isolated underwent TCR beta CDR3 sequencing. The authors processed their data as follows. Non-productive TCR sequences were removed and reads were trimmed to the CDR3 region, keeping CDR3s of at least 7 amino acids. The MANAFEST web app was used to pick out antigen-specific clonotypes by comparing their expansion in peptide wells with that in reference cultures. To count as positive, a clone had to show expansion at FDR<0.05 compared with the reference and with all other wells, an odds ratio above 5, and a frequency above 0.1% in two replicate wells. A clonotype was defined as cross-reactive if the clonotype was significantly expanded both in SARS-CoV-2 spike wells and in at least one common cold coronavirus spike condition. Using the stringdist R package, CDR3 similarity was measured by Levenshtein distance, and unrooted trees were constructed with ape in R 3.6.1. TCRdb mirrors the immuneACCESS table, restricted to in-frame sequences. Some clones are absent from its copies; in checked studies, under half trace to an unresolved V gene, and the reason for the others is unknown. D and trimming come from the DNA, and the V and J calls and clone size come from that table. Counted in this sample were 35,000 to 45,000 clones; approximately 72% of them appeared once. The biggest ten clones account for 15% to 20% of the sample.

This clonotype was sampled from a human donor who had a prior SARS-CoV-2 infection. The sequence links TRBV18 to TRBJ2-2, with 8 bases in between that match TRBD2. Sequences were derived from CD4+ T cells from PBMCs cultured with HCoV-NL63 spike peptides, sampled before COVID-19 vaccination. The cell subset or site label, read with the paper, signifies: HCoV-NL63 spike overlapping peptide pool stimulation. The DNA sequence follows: TGTGCCAGCTCAAGAAAGCGGGAGCCGGGTACCGGGGAGCTGTTTTTT. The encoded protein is CASSRKREPGTGELFF.